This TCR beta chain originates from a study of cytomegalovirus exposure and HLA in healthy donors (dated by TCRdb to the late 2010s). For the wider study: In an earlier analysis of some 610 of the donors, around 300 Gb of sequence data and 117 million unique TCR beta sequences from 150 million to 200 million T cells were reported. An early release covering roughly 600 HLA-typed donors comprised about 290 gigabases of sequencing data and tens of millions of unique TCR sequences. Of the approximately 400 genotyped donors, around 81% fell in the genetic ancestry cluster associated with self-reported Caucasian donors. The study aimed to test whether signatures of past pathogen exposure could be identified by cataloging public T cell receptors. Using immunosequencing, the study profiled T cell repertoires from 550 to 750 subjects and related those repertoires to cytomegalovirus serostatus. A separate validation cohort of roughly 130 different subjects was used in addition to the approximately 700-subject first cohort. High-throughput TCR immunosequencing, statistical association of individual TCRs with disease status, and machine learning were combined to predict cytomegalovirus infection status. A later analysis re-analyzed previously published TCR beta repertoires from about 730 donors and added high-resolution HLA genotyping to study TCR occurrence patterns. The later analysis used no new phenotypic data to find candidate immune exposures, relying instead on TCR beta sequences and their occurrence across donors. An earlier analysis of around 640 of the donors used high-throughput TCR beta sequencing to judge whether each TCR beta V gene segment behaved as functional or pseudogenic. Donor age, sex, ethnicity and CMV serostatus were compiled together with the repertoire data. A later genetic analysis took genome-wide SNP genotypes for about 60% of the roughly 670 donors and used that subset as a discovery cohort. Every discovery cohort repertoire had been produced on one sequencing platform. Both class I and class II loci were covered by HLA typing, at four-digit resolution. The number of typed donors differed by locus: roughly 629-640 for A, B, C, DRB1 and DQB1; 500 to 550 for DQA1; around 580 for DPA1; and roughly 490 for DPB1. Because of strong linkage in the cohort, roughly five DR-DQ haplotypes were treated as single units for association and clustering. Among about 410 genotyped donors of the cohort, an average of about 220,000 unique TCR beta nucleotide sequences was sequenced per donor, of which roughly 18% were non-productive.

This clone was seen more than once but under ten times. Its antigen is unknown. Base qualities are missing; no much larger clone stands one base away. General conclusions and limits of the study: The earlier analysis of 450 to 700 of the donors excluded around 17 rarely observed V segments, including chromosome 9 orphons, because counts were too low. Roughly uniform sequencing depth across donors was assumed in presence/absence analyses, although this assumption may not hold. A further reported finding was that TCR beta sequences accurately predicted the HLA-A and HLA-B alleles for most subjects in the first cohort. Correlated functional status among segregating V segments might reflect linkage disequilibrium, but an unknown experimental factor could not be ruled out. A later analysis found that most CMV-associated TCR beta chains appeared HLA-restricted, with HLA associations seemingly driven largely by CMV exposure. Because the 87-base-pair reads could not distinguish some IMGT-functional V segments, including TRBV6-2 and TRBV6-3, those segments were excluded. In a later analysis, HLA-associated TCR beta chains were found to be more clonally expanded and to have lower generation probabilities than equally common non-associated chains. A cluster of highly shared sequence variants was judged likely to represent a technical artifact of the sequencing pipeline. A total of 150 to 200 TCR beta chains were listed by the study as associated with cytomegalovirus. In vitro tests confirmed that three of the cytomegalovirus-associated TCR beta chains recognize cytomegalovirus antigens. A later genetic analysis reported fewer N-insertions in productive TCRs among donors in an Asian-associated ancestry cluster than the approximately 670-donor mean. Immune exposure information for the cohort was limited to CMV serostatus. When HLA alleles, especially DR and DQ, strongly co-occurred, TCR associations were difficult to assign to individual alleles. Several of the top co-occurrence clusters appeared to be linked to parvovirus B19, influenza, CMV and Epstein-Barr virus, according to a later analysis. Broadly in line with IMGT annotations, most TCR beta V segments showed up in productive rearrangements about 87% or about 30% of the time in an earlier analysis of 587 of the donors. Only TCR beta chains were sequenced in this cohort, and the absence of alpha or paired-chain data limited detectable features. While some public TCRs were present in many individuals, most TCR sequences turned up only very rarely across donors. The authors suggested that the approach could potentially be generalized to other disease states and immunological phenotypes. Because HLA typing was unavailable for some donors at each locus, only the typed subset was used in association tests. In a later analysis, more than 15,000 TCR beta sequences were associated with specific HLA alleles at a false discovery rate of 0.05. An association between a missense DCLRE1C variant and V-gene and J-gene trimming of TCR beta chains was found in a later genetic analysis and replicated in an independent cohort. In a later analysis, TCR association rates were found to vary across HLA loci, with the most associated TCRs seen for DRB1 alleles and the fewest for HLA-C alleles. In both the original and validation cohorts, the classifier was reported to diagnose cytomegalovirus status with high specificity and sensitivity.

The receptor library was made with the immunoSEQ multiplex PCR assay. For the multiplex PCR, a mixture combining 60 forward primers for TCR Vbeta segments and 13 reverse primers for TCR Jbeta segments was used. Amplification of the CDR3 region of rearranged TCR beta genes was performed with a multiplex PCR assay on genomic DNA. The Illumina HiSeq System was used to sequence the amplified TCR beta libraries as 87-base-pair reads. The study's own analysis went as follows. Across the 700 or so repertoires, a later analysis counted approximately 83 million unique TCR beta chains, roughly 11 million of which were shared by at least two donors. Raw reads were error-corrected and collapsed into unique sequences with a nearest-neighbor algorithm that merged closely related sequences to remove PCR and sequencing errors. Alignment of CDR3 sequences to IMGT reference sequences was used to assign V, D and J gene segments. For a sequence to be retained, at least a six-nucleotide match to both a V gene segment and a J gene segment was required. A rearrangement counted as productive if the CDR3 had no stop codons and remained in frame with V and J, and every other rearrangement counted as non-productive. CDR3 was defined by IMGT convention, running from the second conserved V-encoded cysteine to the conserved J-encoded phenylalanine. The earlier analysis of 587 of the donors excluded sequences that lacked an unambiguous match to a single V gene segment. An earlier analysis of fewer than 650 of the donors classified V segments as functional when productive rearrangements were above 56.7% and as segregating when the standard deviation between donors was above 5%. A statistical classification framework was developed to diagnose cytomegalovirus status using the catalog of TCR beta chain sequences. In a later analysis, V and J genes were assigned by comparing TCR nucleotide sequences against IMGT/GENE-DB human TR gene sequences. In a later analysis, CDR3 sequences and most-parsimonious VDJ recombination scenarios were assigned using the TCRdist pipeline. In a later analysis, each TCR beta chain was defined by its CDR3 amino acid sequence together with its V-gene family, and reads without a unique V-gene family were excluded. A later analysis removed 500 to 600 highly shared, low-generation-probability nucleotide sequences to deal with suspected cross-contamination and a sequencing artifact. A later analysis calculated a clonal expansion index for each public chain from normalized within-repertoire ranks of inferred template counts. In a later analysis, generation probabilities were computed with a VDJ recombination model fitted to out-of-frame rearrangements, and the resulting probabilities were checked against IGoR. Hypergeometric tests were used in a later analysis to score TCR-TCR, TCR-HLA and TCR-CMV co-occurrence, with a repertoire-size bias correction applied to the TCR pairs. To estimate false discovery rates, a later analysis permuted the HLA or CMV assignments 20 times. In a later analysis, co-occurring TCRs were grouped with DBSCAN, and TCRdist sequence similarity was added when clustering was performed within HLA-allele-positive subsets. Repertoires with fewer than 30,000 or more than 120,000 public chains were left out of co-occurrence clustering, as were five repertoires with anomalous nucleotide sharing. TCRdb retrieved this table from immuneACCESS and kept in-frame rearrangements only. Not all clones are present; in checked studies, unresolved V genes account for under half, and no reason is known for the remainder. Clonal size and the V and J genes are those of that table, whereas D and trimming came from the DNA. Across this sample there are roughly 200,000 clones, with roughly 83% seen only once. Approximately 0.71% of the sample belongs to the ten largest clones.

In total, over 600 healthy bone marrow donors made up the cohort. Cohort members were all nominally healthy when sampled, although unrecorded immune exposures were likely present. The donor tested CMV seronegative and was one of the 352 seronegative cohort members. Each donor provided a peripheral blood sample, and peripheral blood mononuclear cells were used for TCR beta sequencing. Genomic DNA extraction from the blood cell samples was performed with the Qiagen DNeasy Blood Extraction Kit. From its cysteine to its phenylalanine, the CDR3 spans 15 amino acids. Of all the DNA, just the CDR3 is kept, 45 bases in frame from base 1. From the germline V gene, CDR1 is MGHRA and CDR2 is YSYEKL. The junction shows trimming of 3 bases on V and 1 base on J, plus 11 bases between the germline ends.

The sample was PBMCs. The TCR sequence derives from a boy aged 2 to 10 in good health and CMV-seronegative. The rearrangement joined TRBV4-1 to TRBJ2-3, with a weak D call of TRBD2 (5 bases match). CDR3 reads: CASSQTGSGTDTQYF. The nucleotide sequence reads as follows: TGCGCCAGCAGCCAGACGGGGAGTGGCACAGATACGCAGTATTTT.